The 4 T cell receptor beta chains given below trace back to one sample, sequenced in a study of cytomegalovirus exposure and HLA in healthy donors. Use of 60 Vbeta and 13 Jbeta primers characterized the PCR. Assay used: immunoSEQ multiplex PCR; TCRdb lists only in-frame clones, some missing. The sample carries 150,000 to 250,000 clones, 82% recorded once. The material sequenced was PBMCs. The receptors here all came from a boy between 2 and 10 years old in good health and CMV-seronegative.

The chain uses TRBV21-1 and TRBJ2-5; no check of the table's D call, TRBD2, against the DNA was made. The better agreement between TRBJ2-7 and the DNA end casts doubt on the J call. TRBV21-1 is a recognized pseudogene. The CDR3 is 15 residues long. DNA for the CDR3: TGTGCCAGCAGCAAATTGGGGCGGGGGGGAGACGAGCAGTACTTC. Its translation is CASSKLGRGGDEQYF.

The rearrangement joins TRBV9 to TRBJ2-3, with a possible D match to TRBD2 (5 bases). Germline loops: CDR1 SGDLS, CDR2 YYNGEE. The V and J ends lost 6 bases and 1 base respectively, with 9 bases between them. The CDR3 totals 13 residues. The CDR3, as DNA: TGTGCCAGCAAACCCGGGGGCACAGATACGCAGTATTTT. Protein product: CASKPGGTDTQYF.

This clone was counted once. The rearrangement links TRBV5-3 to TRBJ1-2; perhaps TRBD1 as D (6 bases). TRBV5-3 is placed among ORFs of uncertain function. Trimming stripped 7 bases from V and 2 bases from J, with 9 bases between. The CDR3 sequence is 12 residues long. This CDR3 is CARWDTNYGYTF. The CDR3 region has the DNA TGTGCCAGATGGGACACCAACTATGGCTACACCTTC.

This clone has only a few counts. The chain's CDR3 is CASSFKPLRGRATNEKLFF. DNA of the CDR3: TGTGCCAGCAGCTTTAAGCCGTTGCGGGGGCGAGCAACTAATGAAAAACTGTTTTTT. The chain employs TRBV7-9 and TRBJ1-4, with D tentatively TRBD1 (6 bases). Trimming stripped 3 bases from V and 0 bases from J, with 20 bases between. CDR1 is SEHNR and CDR2 is FQNEAQ in the germline V gene (reference sequence). This CDR3 region has 19 residues.